This TCR beta chain was sequenced in a study of blood T cell repertoires in COVID-19. For the study at large: In each case, the material was cDNA or gDNA derived from T cells, B-cell-depleted T cells, or PBMCs.

Original handling: Estimation of nucleated cell counts relied on the amplification of reference gene primers. Here immunoSEQ multiplex PCR was the method, and the copy in TCRdb shows in-frame clones only, minus some. The V and J calls and clone size come from that table; D and trimming were worked out from the DNA. The table includes 90,000 to 120,000 clones, approximately 84% detected once. The CDR3 totals 16 residues. V was pared by 4 bases and J by 4 bases, with 17 bases between. The germline V gene has CDR1 SGHRS and CDR2 YFSETQ. The chain links TRBV5-1 to TRBJ2-2; D perhaps matches TRBD1 (6 bases). This TCR came from a human donor in a cohort sampled during active COVID-19. Source material: peripheral blood. In DNA form, the CDR3 reads TGCGCCAGCAGCCCTAGGGGGATGGGAGCCACCGGGGAGCTGTTTTTT. This codes for CASSPRGMGATGELFF.